A selection of T cell receptor beta chains follows, all from one sample in a study of T cell repertoires in cytomegalovirus infection. Using its own MiXCR run on the reads, TCRdb lists one record per CDR3 protein. Of 150,000 to 200,000 distinct CDR3 sequences in the sample, about 18% were seen once. Sequencing was done on a sample of CD8+ T cells from PBMCs. All receptors derive from a human donor in good health (CMV status not recorded). Some clones in this sample may be carry-over from other donors' samples. Each CDR3 is given with its conserved first and last residue.

TRBV2,TRBJ2-7,CASRGQPKYF
TRBV7-8,TRBJ2-4,CASSSLEGTKNIQYF
TRBV4-1,TRBJ2-7,CASSQAHSGTGHYEQYF
TRBV7-8,TRBJ1-5,CASSTGRDQPQHF
TRBV7-2,TRBJ1-1,CASSLGARGKDTEAFF
TRBV7-2,TRBJ1-5,CASSSFAGTERGQPQHF
TRBV7-2,TRBJ1-6,CASSLSGPSSYNSPLHF
TRBV30,TRBJ2-7,CAWSWTGNEQYF
TRBV4-3,TRBJ1-4,CASSQDYVEIRNEKLFF
TRBV28,TRBJ2-5,CASSKAHSNQETQYF
TRBV12-3/TRBV12-4,TRBJ1-4,CASTRGGTGQDGEKLFF
TRBV5-1,TRBJ2-7,CASSLDGRGQGEQYF
TRBV6-2/TRBV6-3,TRBJ2-7,CASADSGSYEQYF
TRBV29-1,TRBJ2-2,CSVGAALNTGELFF
TRBV7-2,TRBJ2-3,CASSLNLAGAGDTQYF
TRBV7-2,TRBJ1-2,CASSLPRLSDYGYTF
TRBV18,TRBJ2-1,CASSPPTGMGYNEQFF
TRBV12-3/TRBV12-4,TRBJ2-1,CASRQGANEQFF
TRBV13,TRBJ1-4,CASSSGTTTNEKLFF
TRBV6-2/TRBV6-3,TRBJ2-7,CASSPLTDSWSEQYF
TRBV4-2,TRBJ1-2,CASSIYRDDYGYTF
TRBV6-5,TRBJ1-4,CASSSTGFLGEKLFF
TRBV7-9,TRBJ2-2,CASSIIGTKNTGELFF
TRBV29-1,TRBJ2-7,CSVFHSYEQYF
TRBV7-9,TRBJ1-1,CASTPEGHTEAFF
TRBV15,TRBJ1-2,CATSSLDGYTF
TRBV12-3/TRBV12-4,TRBJ1-1,CASRTATVTEAFF
TRBV28,TRBJ1-4,CASTPTGRWEKLFF
TRBV25-1,TRBJ1-4,CASSALRGTNEKLFF
TRBV7-2,TRBJ1-4,CASSPDRGGTNEKLFF